This T cell receptor (beta chain) was sequenced for a study of blood T cells in healthy people across ages. Study-wide points: Significant beta diversity loss was already apparent by age approximately 38, declining roughly linearly. Expanded clonotype changes were possibly confounded by unknown donor CMV status.

In this sample, this clonotype turned up a few times. Its antigen is unknown. A sample-barcoded 5' primer and a J-beta primer mix were used in a second PCR of roughly 7 to 12 cycles. Via MiXCR, TCRdb re-called the 5' RACE reads, giving one row per CDR3 protein. The sample shows about 630,000 distinct CDR3 sequences, about 21% of them seen only once. Germline trimming cut 1 base from V and 2 bases from J; bases unmatched to any gene: 5. The germline gives CDR1 SGHRS, CDR2 YFSETQ. The CDR3 has 15 amino acids. This chain links TRBV5-1 with TRBJ2-5; the match to TRBD2 covers 7 bases. This clonotype was obtained from a man aged 65 to 79 in good health. The sequencing sample was made of blood. CDR3 nucleotide sequence: TGCGCCAGCAGCTTGAGAGCGGGGAAGCAAGAGACCCAGTACTTC. Residues: CASSLRAGKQETQYF.